Presented here are 17 T cell receptor beta chains from one specimen sequenced in a study of blood T cells in healthy people across ages. Primers used in a second PCR of about 6 to 12 cycles were a sample-barcoded 5' primer and a J-beta primer mix. TCRdb itself ran the 5' RACE reads through MiXCR, one entry per CDR3 protein. The sample yields approximately 700,000 distinct CDR3 sequences, approximately 31% seen once. Sequenced sample: blood. Receptors were obtained from a woman older than 75 in good health.

This clonotype was counted ten times or more. This sequence joins TRBV4-2 and TRBJ2-3; 10 bases are a match to TRBD2. CDR3 length: 17 residues. Per the germline V gene, CDR1 is LGHNA and CDR2 is YNFKEQ. The junction had 5 bases not matched to a gene; V was cut back by 1 base and J by 1 base. The CDR3: CASSQASGGARTDTQYF. The CDR3 DNA reads TGTGCCAGCAGCCAAGCAAGCGGGGGGGCCCGCACAGATACGCAGTATTTT.

This clonotype has ten or more counts. The chain uses TRBV5-4 and TRBJ2-5, with 14 bases that match TRBD2. The trim removed 4 bases at V and 1 base at J, leaving 3 bases unmatched. CDR3 length: 16 residues. In germline, CDR1 is SGHNT, CDR2 YYREEE (reference sequence). CDR3 sequence: CASSGGLAGVQETQYF. For the CDR3, the DNA is TGTGCCAGCAGCGGGGGACTAGCGGGGGTCCAAGAGACCCAGTACTTC.

To note about this clonotype: A much larger clone lies one base from this, so it may be a read error. DNA for the CDR3: TGTGCCAGCAGTTCCGGGGGTCCTTTCGGGGATGAGCAGTTCTTC. It yields the protein CASSSGGPFGDEQFF. This rearrangement joins TRBV12-3 or TRBV12-4 to TRBJ2-1; TRBD2 might be the D (6 bases). The CDR3 runs 15 residues. Trimming took 4 bases from V and 8 from J, leaving 18 bases between them.

The chain is built from TRBV7-2 and TRBJ2-1; maybe TRBD2 (6 bases). The CDR3 length is 15 residues. The germline CDR1 and CDR2 sequences are SGHTA and FQGNSA. Trimming cost V 5 bases and J 3 bases, with 14 bases left between them. The CDR3 coding sequence is TGTGCCAGCAGCCGCGGGCGGGGAGGCTACAATGAGCAGTTCTTC. This encodes CASSRGRGGYNEQFF.

The chain joins TRBV20-1 to TRBJ1-5, with unresolved D. Germline values: CDR1 DFQATT, CDR2 SNEGSKA (reference sequence). The V and J ends lost 6 bases and 5 bases respectively, with 14 bases between them. This CDR3 contains 13 residues. This CDR3 reads CSARHVLDQPQHF. DNA of the CDR3: TGCAGTGCCAGACATGTTCTGGATCAGCCCCAGCATTTT.

This chain joins TRBV6-5 and TRBJ2-7, with TRBD2 matching over 7 bases. The J call may be mistaken, given a closer DNA end match to TRBJ2-5. The V gene's germline CDR1 is MNHEY and CDR2 SVGAGI. This CDR3 has 14 amino acids. The DNA for the CDR3 is TGTGCCAGCAGTCCGGGACTACAAGTAGGGACCCAGTACTTC. Its translation: CASSPGLQVGTQYF.

Worth noting for this clonotype: Being one base from a much bigger clone, this may be a read error. This chain uses TRBV12-3 or TRBV12-4 with TRBJ2-1, with 7 bases lining up with TRBD1. CDR3 length equals 14 residues. Trimming at V came to 6 bases and at J to 9 bases, leaving 11 bases not matched to a gene. CDR3 in DNA: TGTGCCAGCAGGCGGCCGAGGGGGCAAAGTGAGCAGTTCTTC. This gives the protein CASRRPRGQSEQFF.

The chain has TRBV20-1 and TRBJ1-5; 9 nucleotides agree with TRBD1. Germline V gene sequence: CDR1 DFQATT, CDR2 SNEGSKA (reference sequence). The CDR3 spans 18 residues. Trimming at V came to 3 bases and at J to 0 bases, leaving 12 bases not matched to a gene. The DNA for the CDR3 is TGCAGTGCTAGTCATACAGGGGGCGCTTTATATAGCAATCAGCCCCAGCATTTT. Residues: CSASHTGGALYSNQPQHF.

This clonotype was seen repeatedly, ten times or more. This chain connects TRBV7-9 to TRBJ2-1; D ambiguous. This CDR3 spans 12 amino acids. Germline loops: CDR1 SEHNR, CDR2 FQNEAQ (reference sequence). V lost 5 bases to trimming and J lost 10 bases, with 12 bases between them. CDR3 region: CASSPAAREQFF. The CDR3 DNA reads TGTGCCAGCAGCCCCGCCGCGCGGGAGCAGTTCTTC.

The chain carries TRBV19 and TRBJ2-1, with TRBD2 matching over 15 bases. CDR1 is LNHDA, CDR2 SQIVND, per germline (reference sequence). The J segment lost 9 bases and the V segment lost 5 bases, leaving 8 bases of the junction unmatched. This CDR3 contains 16 residues. CDR3 coding DNA: TGTGCCAGTAGTCCGCTTGGACTAGCGGGGGGGTCTGAGCAGTTCTTC. Residues: CASSPLGLAGGSEQFF.

This clonotype appeared many times. The gene calls are TRBV5-1 and TRBJ2-6; possibly TRBD1 for D (5 bases). Per germline, CDR1 SGHRS and CDR2 YFSETQ. This CDR3 region has 15 residues. Trimming pared 4 bases from V and 1 base from J, leaving 9 bases between. This CDR3 reads CASSLHRSGANVLTF. DNA of the CDR3: TGCGCCAGCAGCCTGCACAGGTCTGGGGCCAACGTCCTGACTTTC. Combining the CDR3 with reference TRBV5-1 and TRBJ2-6 gives the whole variable domain KAGVTQTPRYLIKTRGQQVTLSCSPISGHRSVSWYQQTPGQGLQFLFEYFSETQRNKGNFPGRFSGRQFSNSRSEMNVSTLELGDSALYLCASSLHRSGANVLTFGAGSRLTVL.

This clonotype appeared many times. V is TRBV20-1 and J is TRBJ2-7; tentative D call: TRBD2 (5 bases). V lost 4 bases and J 3 bases, leaving 10 bases between the germline ends. The V gene's germline CDR1 is DFQATT and CDR2 SNEGSKA (reference sequence). The CDR3 has 12 amino acids. CDR3 sequence (DNA): TGCAGTGCTAATGAGGGCGGCTACGAGCAGTACTTC. Translation: CSANEGGYEQYF.

This clonotype occurred many times. This sequence joins TRBV30 and TRBJ2-5; 8 bases fit TRBD2. CDR3 length equals 16 residues. The J segment lost 3 bases and the V segment lost 1 base, leaving 10 bases of the junction unmatched. Germline V gene lookup returns CDR1 GTSNPN and CDR2 SVGIG (reference sequence). The DNA for the CDR3 is TGTGCCTGGAGTGCCCCGCTCGGGGGGGGCAAAGAGACCCAGTACTTC. Translating it yields CAWSAPLGGGKETQYF.

V and J are TRBV20-1 and TRBJ2-2; D ambiguous. Trimming took off 5 bases at V and 0 bases at J, with 10 bases between the two ends. The CDR3 totals 14 residues. Germline V lookup: CDR1 DFQATT, CDR2 SNEGSKA (reference sequence). The CDR3 DNA reads as TGCAGTGCTCCAGCGAGACCGAACACCGGGGAGCTGTTTTTT. Its translation is CSAPARPNTGELFF.

The gene calls are TRBV7-6 and TRBJ2-7, with D perhaps matching TRBD1 or TRBD2 (5 bases each). CDR3 length equals 16 residues. V lost 2 bases to trimming and J lost 3 bases, with 17 bases between them. The germline gives CDR1 SGHVS, CDR2 FNYEAQ. The CDR3 loop is CASSLIPDTGLYEQYF. CDR3 bases: TGTGCCAGCAGCTTAATCCCTGACACGGGGCTCTACGAGCAGTACTTC. The variable domain in full, completed from reference TRBV7-6 and TRBJ2-7, reads GAGVSQSPRYKVTKRGQDVALRCDPISGHVSLYWYRQALGQGPEFLTYFNYEAQQDKSGLPNDRFSAERPEGSISTLTIQRTEQRDSAMYRCASSLIPDTGLYEQYFGPGTRLTVT.

This clonotype was found a few times. This may arise from a read error, as a much more abundant clone is one base away. The chain is built from TRBV9 and TRBJ2-7; no firm D call. The V gene's germline CDR1 is SGDLS and CDR2 YYNGEE. V was pared by 3 bases and J by 10 bases, with 23 bases between. CDR3 length: 15 amino acids. CDR3 region: CASSASDRFSEIQYF. The CDR3 DNA reads TGTGCCAGCAGCGCATCAGACCGCTTTTCAGAGATCCAGTACTTC.

Worth noting for this clonotype: At one end, the junction sequence differs from germline, possibly due to a read error. The V gene is TRBV7-2, the J gene TRBJ1-4, with D maybe TRBD1 (6 bases). Germline CDR1 is SGHTA and CDR2 is FQGNSA. The CDR3 contains 15 residues. The CDR3 DNA sequence: TGTGCCAGCAGCTCTCAGGGGTATACTAATGAAAAACGGTTTTTT. It is translated as CASSSQGYTNEKRFF.